This T cell receptor (beta chain) appears in the sequencing data of a study of blood T cell repertoires in COVID-19. Germline V CDR1 and CDR2: MNHNY, SVGAGI (reference sequence). The ends were cut back, 6 bases at V and 6 bases at J, with 14 bases in the middle. The CDR3 has 14 residues. Clones were sequenced by immunoSEQ multiplex PCR, and TCRdb holds only the in-frame ones, with some missing. The sample records 250,000 to 300,000 clones, 86% being singletons. This TCR was recovered from a woman in her seventies with COVID-19, enrolled during active disease. Sequencing input: peripheral blood. The chain recombines TRBV6-6 with TRBJ1-4; D may be TRBD1 (5 bases). The CDR3 coding sequence is TGTGCCAGCAGCCCCAGGGTCGATGATGAAAAACTGTTTTTT. Encoded protein: CASSPRVDDEKLFF.